This T cell receptor (beta chain) appears in the sequencing data of a study of blood T cell repertoires in COVID-19 (dated by TCRdb to between 2020 and 2021). Study-wide context: The collaborator samples originated in the United States, Italy and Spain and spanned the acute and convalescent phases of COVID-19. Where available, HLA class I and class II types were taken from metadata supplied by the sample provider and were not determined by assay-based typing. Samples were obtained from the ongoing ImmuneRACE study (first 160 participants) and from some 1,200 subjects provided by 6 global collaborators. The prospective study material was composed of cDNA or gDNA derived from T cells, B-cell-depleted T cells, or PBMCs. The repertoires were made available in a free public database intended to serve as a resource for research on the immune response to SARS-CoV-2. Sample metadata almost always included a de-identified subject ID, COVID-19 status, age in years and sex. Subjects who had been exposed to COVID-19, were actively infected with it, or had recovered from it provided the deeply sampled blood TCRbeta repertoires that made up the dataset. Overall study results and their limits: How much clinical and demographic metadata was included differed by source and by participant, and the metadata was provided uncurated.

The immunoSEQ Assay, a bias-controlled multiplex PCR, was used to amplify TCRbeta CDR3 regions from genomic DNA. In the authors' own workflow: The number of nucleated cells in each sample was estimated from the amplification of reference gene primers within the assay. To quantify the absolute abundance of each unique TCRbeta CDR3 rearrangement, sequence reads were collapsed and filtered. Productive Simpson clonality was computed per sample as the square root of Simpson's diversity index over productive rearrangements. TCRdb obtained this table from immuneACCESS and retained in-frame rearrangements with V and J assigned. These tables miss some clones; where compared with another copy, unresolved V genes account for less than half of the shortfall, and the remainder is unexplained. V, J and clone size are taken as reported in that table, and D and trimming were inferred from the DNA itself. The sample table holds roughly 410,000 clones, of which 80% to 90% were seen once. About 2.3% of the sample goes to the ten largest clones.

One collaborating source in Seattle enrolled patients while the patients were actively infected and followed the patients over time throughout the course of disease. Whole blood was collected in K2EDTA tubes by collaborating institutions according to the institutions' own protocols. For TCRbeta analysis, collaborators shipped samples in one of three forms: frozen whole blood, isolated PBMCs, or DNA extracted from either of those sample types. This clone was counted a single time. Which antigen it targets is not known. Base-call qualities are not available, and no considerably larger clone is one nucleotide away. This sample includes further DNA sequences coding for the same CDR3. V is shortened by 4 bases, J by 7 bases, and the region joining them spans 14 bases. The CDR3 measures 13 amino acids from cysteine to phenylalanine. Of the read, only the CDR3 DNA is kept; its 39 bases are in frame from base 1. For CDR1 and CDR2, the germline V gene lists SGHDT and YYEEEE.

Material: peripheral blood. The chain employs TRBV5-6 and TRBJ1-1, with no D gene named confidently. This clonotype was obtained from a woman aged 60-75 years with COVID-19, enrolled during active disease. The CDR3 in this case is CASSLWARGEAFF. The DNA reads TGTGCCAGCAGCCTGTGGGCGCGGGGTGAAGCTTTCTTT.